This entry lists 24 T cell receptor beta chains sequenced from one sample in a study of T cells in Graves' hyperthyroidism and ophthalmopathy. TCR beta CDR3 regions were amplified from RNA. HTBI primers were used for first-round RT-PCR of the TCR CDR3. TCRdb reanalysed the multiplex PCR reads using MiXCR and keeps one entry per CDR3 protein. The sample comprises roughly 240,000 distinct CDR3 sequences, 24% of which are singletons, and roughly 35% rests with the top ten. Sequencing input: blood. Every receptor here comes from a woman aged 40 to 55 with Graves' ophthalmopathy.

In this sample, this clonotype turned up many times. CDR3 protein: CAIRDQGQYNEQFF. In DNA form, the CDR3 reads TGTGCCATCAGGGACCAGGGACAGTACAATGAGCAGTTCTTC. This rearrangement joins TRBV10-3 to TRBJ2-1, with 7 bases matching TRBD1. J gave up 4 bases and V 6 bases, and 6 bases lay outside the gene matches. Germline values: CDR1 ENHRY, CDR2 SYGVKD. The CDR3 extends over 14 amino acids.

This clonotype has at least ten counts. This rearrangement joins TRBV12-3 or TRBV12-4 to TRBJ1-5, with D unclear. This CDR3 spans 15 amino acids. Trimming shortened V by 6 bases and J by 1 base, and 13 bases separated the two germline ends. Here the CDR3 reads CASRSIGISNQPQHF. In nucleotides, the CDR3 is TGTGCCAGCAGGTCTATAGGGATCAGCAATCAGCCCCAGCATTTT.

This clonotype was picked up many times. The chain recombines TRBV30 with TRBJ2-7, with TRBD2 identical over 9 bases. The V segment lost 0 bases and the J segment 7 bases; nucleotides outside the gene matches: 1. Germline loops: CDR1 GTSNPN, CDR2 SVGIG (reference sequence). The length of the CDR3 is 12 residues. CDR3 amino acids: CAWSVLAGEQYF. As DNA, the CDR3 is TGTGCCTGGAGTGTACTAGCGGGTGAGCAGTACTTC.

In its sample, this clonotype was seen many times. A read error is possible here, since a much larger clone lies one base away. The V and J genes are TRBV11-1 and TRBJ2-2; D remains ambiguous. Germline V lookup: CDR1 SGHAT, CDR2 FQDESV (reference sequence). CDR3 size: 12 residues. V dropped 5 bases and J dropped 4 bases, with 5 bases sitting between them. In nucleotides, the CDR3 is TGTGCCAGCAGCCCGATCACCGGGGAGCTGTTTTTT. This codes for CASSPITGELFF.

V and J are TRBV12-3 or TRBV12-4 and TRBJ1-2; D is uncertain. The CDR3 runs to 12 residues. Deletions cut 1 base from V and 8 bases from J, with 8 bases between. The CDR3 sequence: CASSLVVAGYTF. Written as DNA, the CDR3 is TGTGCCAGCAGTTTAGTGGTGGCGGGCTACACCTTC.

Ten or more counts support this clonotype. The rearrangement links TRBV6-1 to TRBJ2-2; D is ambiguous. The V gene's germline CDR1 is MNHNS and CDR2 SASEGT. This CDR3 region has 14 residues. V lost 4 bases and J 4 bases, leaving 10 bases between the germline ends. The CDR3 loop is CASSGSIFTGELFF. The CDR3 DNA sequence: TGTGCCAGCAGTGGAAGTATTTTCACCGGGGAGCTGTTTTTT.

This clonotype was counted at least ten times. The V and J genes are TRBV12-5 and TRBJ2-2; D unclear. Germline assignment: CDR1 LGHNT and CDR2 FRNRAP. The CDR3 is 13 residues long. V shed 2 bases and J shed 7 bases, with 8 bases lying between them. CDR3 DNA: TGTGCTAGTGGTTTGTCTCCCTACGGGGAGCTGTTTTTT. Translated, it gives CASGLSPYGELFF.

In its sample, this clonotype was seen many times. V usage is TRBV7-2 and J usage is TRBJ2-7; TRBD1 agrees at 7 bases. This CDR3 region has 18 residues. The V and J ends lost 0 bases and 4 bases, in that order; junction bases with no gene match: 15. CDR1 is SGHTA and CDR2 is FQGNSA in the germline V gene. Here the CDR3 DNA reads TGTGCCAGCAGCTTAGCGCGAGGGGGCCGAAGAGTCGGTTACGAGCAGTACTTC. Translated: CASSLARGGRRVGYEQYF. The full variable domain, with the rest looked up from reference TRBV7-2 and TRBJ2-7, is GAGVSQSPSNKVTEKGKDVELRCDPISGHTALYWYRQSLGQGLEFLIYFQGNSAPDKSGLPSDRFSAERTGGSVSTLTIQRTQQEDSAVYLCASSLARGGRRVGYEQYFGPGTRLTVT.

Comments on this clonotype: With a much larger clone just one base away, this may be a read error. The chain has TRBV20-1 and TRBJ2-7; D remains ambiguous. CDR1 is DFQATT, CDR2 SNEGSKA, per germline (reference sequence). The CDR3 has 15 amino acids. V lost 0 bases and J lost 0, with 12 bases in between. CDR3 residues: CSARDPARNSYEQYF. CDR3 bases: TGCAGTGCTAGAGATCCGGCAAGGAACTCCTACGAGCAGTACTTC.

The chain is built from TRBV24-1 and TRBJ2-5, with 10 positions matching TRBD2. This CDR3 contains 15 residues. Germline CDR1 KGHDR, CDR2 SFDVKD. V was pared by 4 bases and J by 5 bases, with 6 bases of the junction left unmatched. CDR3 in amino acids: CATSEASGSWETQYF. CDR3 DNA sequence: TGTGCCACCAGTGAGGCTAGCGGGAGTTGGGAGACCCAGTACTTC.

This chain connects TRBV12-3 or TRBV12-4 to TRBJ1-2; no firm D call. V lost 10 bases, J lost 2 bases, and 11 bases lay in between. The CDR3 extends over 12 amino acids. The DNA for the CDR3 is TGTGCCACCACGGGCGGAAACTATGGCTACACCTTC. Translated, it gives CATTGGNYGYTF.

This clonotype was detected many times. The chain couples TRBV24-1 to TRBJ2-7; no definite D call. The CDR3 length is 11 residues. The germline V and J ends were trimmed by 7 bases and 0 bases, with 3 bases remaining between them. The V gene's germline CDR1 is KGHDR and CDR2 SFDVKD. The CDR3 coding sequence is TGTGCCACCAGAGACTCCTACGAGCAGTACTTC. Translating it yields CATRDSYEQYF.

This clonotype was seen repeatedly, ten times or more. This chain links TRBV4-1 with TRBJ2-5; 9 bases align to TRBD2. Per the germline V gene, CDR1 is MGHRA and CDR2 is YSYEKL. Trimming at V came to 0 bases and at J to 4 bases, leaving 9 bases not matched to a gene. This CDR3 is 17 amino acids long. The CDR3 region is CASSQDHGGRASETQYF. The CDR3 DNA reads TGCGCCAGCAGCCAAGATCACGGCGGGAGGGCTTCAGAGACCCAGTACTTC.

This clonotype was detected ten times or more. The rearrangement links TRBV28 to TRBJ1-3; D gene ambiguous. V was clipped by 1 base and J by 4 bases, with 8 bases between them. The CDR3 is 14 residues long. Germline CDR1 MDHEN, CDR2 SYDVKM. In DNA form, the CDR3 reads TGTGCCAGCAGTTTATCTCCTCTCGGAAACACCATATATTTT. Its protein product is CASSLSPLGNTIYF.

This clonotype was observed a few times. The chain links TRBV4-2 to TRBJ2-5, with D tentatively TRBD2 (6 bases). CDR3 size: 16 residues. Trimming pared 1 base from V and 3 bases from J, leaving 15 bases between. Germline V gives CDR1 LGHNA, CDR2 YNFKEQ. The CDR3 bases are TGTGCCAGCAGCCAAGGGCCCGGGACGGGAGAAGAGACCCAGTACTTC. Its translation is CASSQGPGTGEETQYF.

This clonotype was observed at least ten times. The genes are TRBV19 and TRBJ2-6, with D possibly called TRBD1 or TRBD2 (5 bases each). V lost 0 bases and J lost 4, with 10 bases in between. Germline V gives CDR1 LNHDA, CDR2 SQIVND (reference sequence). CDR3 length equals 16 residues. The CDR3 nucleotides read TGTGCCAGTAGTATAGAACGTGGGACCGGGGCCAACGTCCTGACTTTC. Encoded protein: CASSIERGTGANVLTF.

The table lists this clonotype with many counts. The CDR3: CASTRGLAGDGGYEQYF. CDR3 DNA sequence: TGTGCCAGCACCCGTGGACTAGCGGGAGACGGAGGCTACGAGCAGTACTTC. The rearrangement joins TRBV6-5 to TRBJ2-7; 13 bases align to TRBD2. Germline CDR1 MNHEY, CDR2 SVGAGI. CDR3 length: 17 residues. The J segment lost 3 bases and the V segment lost 7 bases, leaving 12 bases of the junction unmatched.

At least ten counts were recorded for this clonotype. V usage is TRBV27 and J usage is TRBJ2-7, with D tentatively TRBD2 (6 bases). The V gene lost 3 bases and the J gene lost 2 bases, with 8 bases spanning the gap. Germline values: CDR1 MNHEY, CDR2 SMNVEV (reference sequence). The length of the CDR3 is 13 residues. Here the CDR3 reads CASSFSGPYEQYF. The CDR3 DNA reads TGTGCCAGCAGTTTTAGCGGACCCTACGAGCAGTACTTC.

This clonotype was observed at least ten times. J is TRBJ2-7 and V is TRBV20-1, with 7 nucleotides matching TRBD2. Trimming at V came to 5 bases and at J to 7 bases, leaving 17 bases not matched to a gene. Germline lookup yields CDR1 DFQATT and CDR2 SNEGSKA (reference sequence). The CDR3 has 15 amino acids. The CDR3 coding sequence is TGCAGTGCTCAGGACGGGAGACTTGGGGGGGGTGAGCAGTACTTC. This translates into CSAQDGRLGGGEQYF.

This clonotype occurred many times. The chain couples TRBV28 to TRBJ2-2, with 9 nucleotides matching TRBD1. V shed 3 bases, J shed 6 bases, and the junction held 5 bases outside the gene matches. Germline V gene data show CDR1 as MDHEN and CDR2 as SYDVKM. The CDR3 totals 15 residues. This chain's CDR3 is CASSFFGTGSGELFF. As DNA, the CDR3 is TGTGCCAGCAGTTTCTTCGGGACAGGGTCCGGGGAGCTGTTTTTT.

V is TRBV12-3 or TRBV12-4 and J is TRBJ1-2, with D possibly TRBD1 on 5 matching bases. This CDR3 contains 14 residues. V was shortened by 10 bases and J by 2 bases, with 17 bases between the two germline ends. The CDR3 loop reads CAINTGVMNYGYTF. Written as DNA, the CDR3 is TGTGCCATCAACACGGGGGTGATGAACTATGGCTACACCTTC.

The gene calls are TRBV29-1 and TRBJ1-2; the match to TRBD1 covers 10 bases. The CDR3 runs 14 residues. The ends lost 4 bases at V and 4 bases at J; junction bases unmatched: 6. Germline V lookup: CDR1 SQVTM, CDR2 ANQGSEA. The CDR3 DNA reads TGCAGCGTTGTGCGGGACAGGGGCGGCTATGGCTACACCTTC. This gives the protein CSVVRDRGGYGYTF.

This clonotype was detected ten times or more. The CDR3 protein is CASSYEGNYGYTF. The CDR3, as DNA: TGTGCCAGCAGTTACGAGGGAAACTATGGCTACACCTTC. The chain carries TRBV6-5 and TRBJ1-2; no firm D call. CDR1 is MNHEY, CDR2 SVGAGI, per germline. Deletions cut 2 bases from V and 2 bases from J, with 6 bases between. This CDR3 is built from 13 residues.

There are many counts of this clonotype. CDR3 DNA: TGCAGCTGGCTGAATCTAGCCAAAAACATTCAGTACTTC. Translation: CSWLNLAKNIQYF. The genes are TRBV20-1 and TRBJ2-4; the D is unclear. Germline V gene data show CDR1 as DFQATT and CDR2 as SNEGSKA (reference sequence). This CDR3 spans 13 amino acids.